This is a list of T cell receptor beta chains from one sample in a study of T cell clonotyping in hematopoietic cell transplantation. Profiling relied on immunoSEQ multiplex PCR, and the TCRdb table lists in-frame clones only, not all of them. This table holds 13,000 to 15,000 clones, around 86% found once. The input for sequencing was PBMCs, taken 100 days after allogeneic stem cell transplant. The origin of the receptors is a male patient aged 50 to 60 who had an allogeneic stem cell transplant from an unrelated donor, so T cells may come from the graft donor. Some clones in this sample may be carry-over from other donors' samples. Each CDR3 is given without its conserved first and last residue.

v_gene: TRBV11-1
j_gene: TRBJ1-1
CDR3aa: ASSLEMSTEAF

v_gene: TRBV5-1
j_gene: TRBJ1-4
CDR3aa: ASRDEGTNEKLF

v_gene: TRBV27
j_gene: TRBJ2-2
CDR3aa: ASSLSNRDRGNTGELF

v_gene: TRBV28
j_gene: TRBJ1-1
CDR3aa: ASTMAQGLNTEAF

v_gene: TRBV10-3
j_gene: TRBJ1-5
CDR3aa: ATQNEQGLTSNQPQH

v_gene: TRBV11-1
j_gene: TRBJ1-1
CDR3aa: ASSFARTEAF

v_gene: TRBV30
j_gene: TRBJ1-5
CDR3aa: ACTQENQPQH

v_gene: TRBV5-1
j_gene: TRBJ2-1
CDR3aa: ASSFGLAGGTYNEQF

v_gene: TRBV7-3
j_gene: TRBJ2-1
CDR3aa: ASSAGLSVDEQF

v_gene: TRBV13
j_gene: TRBJ2-1
CDR3aa: ASSDLAGMLGRQF

v_gene: TRBV7-8
j_gene: TRBJ2-1
CDR3aa: ASSGSSEGEQF

v_gene: TRBV5-8
j_gene: TRBJ1-1
CDR3aa: ASSLESGSSGGTEAF

v_gene: TRBV6-5
j_gene: TRBJ1-2
CDR3aa: ASSSTWGQGSGYT

v_gene: TRBV10-3
j_gene: TRBJ1-2
CDR3aa: AISAPGRGQNYGYT

v_gene: TRBV19
j_gene: TRBJ1-5
CDR3aa: ASSLPDTRNQPQH

v_gene: TRBV29-1
j_gene: TRBJ2-3
CDR3aa: SVRADTQY

v_gene: TRBV13
j_gene: TRBJ2-7
CDR3aa: ASSSRDRSSYEQY

v_gene: TRBV6-5
j_gene: TRBJ2-7
CDR3aa: ASSSGPWGEQY

v_gene: TRBV5-8
j_gene: TRBJ2-5
CDR3aa: ASSLAGAQY